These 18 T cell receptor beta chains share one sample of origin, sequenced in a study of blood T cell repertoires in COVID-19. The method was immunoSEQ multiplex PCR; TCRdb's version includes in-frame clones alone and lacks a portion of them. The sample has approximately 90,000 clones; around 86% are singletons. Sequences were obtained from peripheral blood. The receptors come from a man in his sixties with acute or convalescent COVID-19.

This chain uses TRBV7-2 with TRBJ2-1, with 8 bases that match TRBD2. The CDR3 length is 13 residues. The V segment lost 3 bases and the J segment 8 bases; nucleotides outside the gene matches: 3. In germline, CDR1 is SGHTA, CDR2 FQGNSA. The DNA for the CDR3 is TGTGCCAGCAGCTTGGACGGGAGGGATGAGCAGTTCTTC. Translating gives CASSLDGRDEQFF.

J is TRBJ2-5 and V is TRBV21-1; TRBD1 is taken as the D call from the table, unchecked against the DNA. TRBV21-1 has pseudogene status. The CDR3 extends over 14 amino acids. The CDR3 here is CASSKVHRGKTQYF. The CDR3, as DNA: TGTGCCAGCAGCAAAGTGCACAGGGGAAAGACCCAGTACTTC.

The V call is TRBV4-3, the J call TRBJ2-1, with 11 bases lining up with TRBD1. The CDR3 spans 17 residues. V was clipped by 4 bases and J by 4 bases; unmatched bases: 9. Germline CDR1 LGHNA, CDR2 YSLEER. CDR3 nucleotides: TGCGCCAGCAGCCCCTATCCGGGACAGGGGGATTACAATGAGCAGTTCTTC. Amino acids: CASSPYPGQGDYNEQFF.

CDR3 nucleotides: TGTGCCAGCAGCGTAGGCGCGGGGGGGGGCGAGCAGTACTTC. Translation: CASSVGAGGGEQYF. V gene TRBV9 combines with J gene TRBJ2-7; 9 bases are a match to TRBD2. This CDR3 is built from 14 residues. Germline values: CDR1 SGDLS, CDR2 YYNGEE. V gave up 0 bases and J gave up 6 bases; unmatched junction bases: 4.

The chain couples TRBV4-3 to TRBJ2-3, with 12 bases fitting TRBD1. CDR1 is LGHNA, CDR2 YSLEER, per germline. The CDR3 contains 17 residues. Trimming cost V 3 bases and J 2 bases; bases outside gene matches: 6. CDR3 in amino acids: CASSHSPGQGATDTQYF. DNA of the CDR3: TGCGCCAGCAGCCATAGTCCGGGACAGGGGGCCACAGATACGCAGTATTTT.

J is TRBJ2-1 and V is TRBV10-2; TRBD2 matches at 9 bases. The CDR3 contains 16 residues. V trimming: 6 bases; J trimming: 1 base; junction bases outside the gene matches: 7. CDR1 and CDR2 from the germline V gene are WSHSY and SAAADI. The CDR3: CASRSSGSQSYNEQFF. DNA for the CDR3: TGCGCCAGCAGGAGTAGCGGGAGCCAGTCCTACAATGAGCAGTTCTTC.

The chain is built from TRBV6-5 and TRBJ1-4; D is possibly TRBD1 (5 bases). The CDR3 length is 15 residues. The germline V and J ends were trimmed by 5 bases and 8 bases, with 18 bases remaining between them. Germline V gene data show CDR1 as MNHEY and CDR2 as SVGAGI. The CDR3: CASSPRPGVGEKLFF. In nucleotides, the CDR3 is TGTGCCAGCAGTCCACGGCCGGGGGTAGGGGAAAAACTGTTTTTT.

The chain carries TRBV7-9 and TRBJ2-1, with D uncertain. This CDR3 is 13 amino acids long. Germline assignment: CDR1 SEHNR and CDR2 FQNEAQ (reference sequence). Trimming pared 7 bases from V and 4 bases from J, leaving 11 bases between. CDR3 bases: TGTGCCAGCATCCAATTACAGTACAATGAGCAGTTCTTC. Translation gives CASIQLQYNEQFF.

CDR3 nucleotides: TGTGCCAGCAGCCCGGGACAGCCCTACAATGAGCAGTTCTTC. This gives the protein CASSPGQPYNEQFF. The chain couples TRBV11-2 to TRBJ2-1; 7 bases match TRBD1. Germline loops: CDR1 SGHAT, CDR2 FQNNGV. The CDR3 length is 14 residues. The J segment lost 2 bases and the V segment lost 5 bases, leaving 3 bases of the junction unmatched.

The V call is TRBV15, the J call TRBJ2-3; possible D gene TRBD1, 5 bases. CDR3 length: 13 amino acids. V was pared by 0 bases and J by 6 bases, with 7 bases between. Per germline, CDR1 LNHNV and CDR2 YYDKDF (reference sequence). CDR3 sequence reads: CATSREGLDTQYF. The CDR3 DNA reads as TGTGCCACCAGCAGAGAGGGGCTTGATACGCAGTATTTT.

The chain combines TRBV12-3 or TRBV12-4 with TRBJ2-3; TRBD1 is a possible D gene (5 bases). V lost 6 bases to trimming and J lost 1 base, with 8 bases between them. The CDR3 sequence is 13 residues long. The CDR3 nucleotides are TGTGCCAGCAGACAGGCGGGCACAGATACGCAGTATTTT. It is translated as CASRQAGTDTQYF.

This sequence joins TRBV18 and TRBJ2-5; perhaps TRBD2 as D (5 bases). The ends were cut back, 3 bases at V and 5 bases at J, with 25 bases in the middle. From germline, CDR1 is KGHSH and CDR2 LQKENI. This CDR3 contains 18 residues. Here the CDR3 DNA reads TGTGCCAGCTCACCTACCACGAGTCGGATATCAAGAGGGGAGACCCAGTACTTC. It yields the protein CASSPTTSRISRGETQYF.

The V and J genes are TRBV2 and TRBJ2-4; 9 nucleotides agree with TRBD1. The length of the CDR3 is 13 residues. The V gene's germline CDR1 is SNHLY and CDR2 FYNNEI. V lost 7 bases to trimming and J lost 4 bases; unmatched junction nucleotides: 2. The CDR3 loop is CASTQGAKNIQYF. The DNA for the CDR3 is TGTGCCAGCACACAGGGGGCAAAAAACATTCAGTACTTC.

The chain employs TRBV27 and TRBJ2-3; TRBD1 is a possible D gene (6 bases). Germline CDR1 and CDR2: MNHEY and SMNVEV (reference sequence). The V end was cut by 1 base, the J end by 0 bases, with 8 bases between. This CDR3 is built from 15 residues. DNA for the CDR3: TGTGCCAGCAGTTTATTGGGACACAGCACAGATACGCAGTATTTT. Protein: CASSLLGHSTDTQYF.

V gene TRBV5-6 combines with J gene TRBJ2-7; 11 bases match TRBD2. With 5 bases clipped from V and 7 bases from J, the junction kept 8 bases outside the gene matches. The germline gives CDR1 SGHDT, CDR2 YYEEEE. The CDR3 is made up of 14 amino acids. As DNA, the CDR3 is TGTGCCAGCAGAAGGAACCTAGCGGGGGGAGAGCAGTACTTC. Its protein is CASRRNLAGGEQYF.

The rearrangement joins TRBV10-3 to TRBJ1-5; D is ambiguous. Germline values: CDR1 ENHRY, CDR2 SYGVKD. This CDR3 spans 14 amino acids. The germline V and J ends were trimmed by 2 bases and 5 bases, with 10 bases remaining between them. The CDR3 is CAISEIGGYQPQHF. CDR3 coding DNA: TGTGCCATCAGTGAGATAGGAGGATATCAGCCCCAGCATTTT.

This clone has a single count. The chain's CDR3 is CASSRRTVLGGYTF. The DNA for the CDR3 is TGTGCCAGCAGTCGCCGGACAGTTCTAGGGGGCTACACCTTC. V usage is TRBV6-2 or TRBV6-3 and J usage is TRBJ1-2; D possibly corresponds to TRBD1 (6 bases). The CDR3 has 14 residues. V shed 5 bases and J shed 8 bases, with 18 bases lying between them. Germline V lookup: CDR1 MNHEY, CDR2 SVGEGT.

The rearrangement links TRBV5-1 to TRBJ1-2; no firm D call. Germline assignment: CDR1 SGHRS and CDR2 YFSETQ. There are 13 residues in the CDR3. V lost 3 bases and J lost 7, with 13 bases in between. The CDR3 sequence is CASSSDLGGGYTF. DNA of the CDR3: TGCGCCAGCAGCTCGGACTTGGGAGGTGGCTACACCTTC.